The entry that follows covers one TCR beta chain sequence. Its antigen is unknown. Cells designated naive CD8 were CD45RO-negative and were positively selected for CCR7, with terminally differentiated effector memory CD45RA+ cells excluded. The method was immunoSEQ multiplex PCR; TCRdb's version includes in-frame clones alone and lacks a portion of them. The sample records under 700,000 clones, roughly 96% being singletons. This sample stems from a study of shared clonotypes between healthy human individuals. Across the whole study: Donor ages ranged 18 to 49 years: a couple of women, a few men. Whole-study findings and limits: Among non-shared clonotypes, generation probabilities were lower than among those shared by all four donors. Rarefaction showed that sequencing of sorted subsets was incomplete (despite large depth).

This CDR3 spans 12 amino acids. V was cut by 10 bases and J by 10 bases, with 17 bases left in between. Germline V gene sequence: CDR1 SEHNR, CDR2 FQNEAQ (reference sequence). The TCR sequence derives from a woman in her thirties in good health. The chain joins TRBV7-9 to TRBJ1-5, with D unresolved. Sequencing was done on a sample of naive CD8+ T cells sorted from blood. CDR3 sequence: CATEDADGPQHF. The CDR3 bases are TGTGCCACCGAGGACGCCGATGGTCCCCAGCATTTT.